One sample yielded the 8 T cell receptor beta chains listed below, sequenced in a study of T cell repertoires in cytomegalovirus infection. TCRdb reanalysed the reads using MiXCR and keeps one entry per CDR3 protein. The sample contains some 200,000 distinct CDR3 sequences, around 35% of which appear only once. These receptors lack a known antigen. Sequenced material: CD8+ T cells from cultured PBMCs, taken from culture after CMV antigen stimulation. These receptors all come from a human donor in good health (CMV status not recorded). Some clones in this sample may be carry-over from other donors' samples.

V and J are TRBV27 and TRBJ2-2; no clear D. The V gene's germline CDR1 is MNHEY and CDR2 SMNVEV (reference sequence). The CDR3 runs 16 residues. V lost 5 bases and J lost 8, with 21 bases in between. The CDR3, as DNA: TGTGCCAGCAGTCCCCCTCTCCCGGCGGACCCTGGGGAGCTGTTTTTT. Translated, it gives CASSPPLPADPGELFF.

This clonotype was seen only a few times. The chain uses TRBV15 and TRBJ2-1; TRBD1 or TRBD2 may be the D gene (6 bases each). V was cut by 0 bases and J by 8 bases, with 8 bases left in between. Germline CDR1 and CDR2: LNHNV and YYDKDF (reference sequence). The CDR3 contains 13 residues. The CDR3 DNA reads TGTGCCACCAGCAGAGACGGGGGCCATGAGCAGTTCTTC. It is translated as CATSRDGGHEQFF.

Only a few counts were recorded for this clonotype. Written as DNA, the CDR3 is TGTGCCAGCAGCAGATGGACAGGGTCCTACGAGCAGTACTTC. This gives the protein CASSRWTGSYEQYF. The chain combines TRBV6-1 with TRBJ2-7; 8 nucleotides line up with TRBD1. Unmatched junction bases numbered 5, after V lost 6 bases and J lost 1 base. The CDR3 sequence is 14 residues long. The germline CDR1 and CDR2 sequences are MNHNS and SASEGT.

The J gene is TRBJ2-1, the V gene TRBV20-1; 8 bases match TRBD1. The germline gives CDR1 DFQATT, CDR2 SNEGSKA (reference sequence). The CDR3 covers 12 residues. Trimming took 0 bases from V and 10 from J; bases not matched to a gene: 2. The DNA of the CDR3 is TGCAGTGCTAGAGAAACAGGGGGGGAGCAGTTCTTC. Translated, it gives CSARETGGEQFF.

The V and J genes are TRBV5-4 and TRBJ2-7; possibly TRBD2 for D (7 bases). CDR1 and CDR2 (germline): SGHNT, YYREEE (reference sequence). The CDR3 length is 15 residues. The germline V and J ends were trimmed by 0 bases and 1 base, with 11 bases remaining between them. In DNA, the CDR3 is TGTGCCAGCAGCTTGGAAGGGGGGGCATCCTACGAGCAGTACTTC. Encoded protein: CASSLEGGASYEQYF. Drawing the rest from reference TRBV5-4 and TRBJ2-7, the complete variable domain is ETGVTQSPTHLIKTRGQQVTLRCSSQSGHNTVSWYQQALGQGPQFIFQYYREEENGRGNFPPRFSGLQFPNYSSELNVNALELDDSALYLCASSLEGGASYEQYFGPGTRLTVT.

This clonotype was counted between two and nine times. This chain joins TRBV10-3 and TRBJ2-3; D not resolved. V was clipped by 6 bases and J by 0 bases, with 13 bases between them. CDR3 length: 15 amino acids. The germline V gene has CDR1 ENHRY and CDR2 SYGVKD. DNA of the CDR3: TGTGCCATCAGGGCCCAACCGGCTAGCACAGATACGCAGTATTTT. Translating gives CAIRAQPASTDTQYF.

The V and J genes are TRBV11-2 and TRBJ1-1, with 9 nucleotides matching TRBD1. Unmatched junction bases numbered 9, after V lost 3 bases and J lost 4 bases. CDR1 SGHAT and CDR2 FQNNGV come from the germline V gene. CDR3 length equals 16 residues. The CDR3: CASSLAGGQGLTEAFF. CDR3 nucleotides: TGTGCCAGCAGCTTGGCCGGGGGACAGGGTCTCACTGAAGCTTTCTTT.

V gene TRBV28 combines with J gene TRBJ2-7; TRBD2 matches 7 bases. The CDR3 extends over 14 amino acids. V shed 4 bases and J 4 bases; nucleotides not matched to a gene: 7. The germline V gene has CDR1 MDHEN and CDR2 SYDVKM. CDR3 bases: TGTGCCAGCAGTTCCCCCGGACTAGTTTACGAGCAGTACTTC. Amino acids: CASSSPGLVYEQYF.